This T cell receptor beta chain was recorded in a study of early T cells in non-severe SARS-CoV-2 infection listed by TCRdb under 2021. For the wider study: Because TCR sequencing relied on bulk RNA taken from unsorted whole blood, pairing of alpha and beta chains was not possible.

This clonotype was seen only a few times. No antigen is known for it. No clone much larger than this one lies a single base away; base qualities are absent. The library was generated by 5' RACE. Sequenced on a NextSeq 500. To correct for sequencing error and PCR bias, the TCR library protocol tagged individual cDNA molecules with unique molecular identifiers. Both TCR alpha and beta chains were sequenced, and tight co-correlation was observed between alpha and beta sequence abundances in each sample. Per the source publication's procedure: Decombinator V4 was used to annotate the V gene, J gene and CDR3 of the TCR sequences. TCRs were defined as expanded if a significant change between any two time points was detected under a Poisson model with p below 0.0001. TCR abundances were normalised to the total number of TCRs sequenced per sample and were expressed as counts per million. TRAV1-2 paired with TRAJ12, TRAJ20 or TRAJ33 defined MAIT TCRs, while TRAV10 paired with TRAJ18 defined iNKT TCRs. VDJdb, accessed on 1 November 2021, was searched for TCRs annotated for CMV, EBV and SARS-CoV-2, and TCRs annotated for more than one antigen were excluded. The raw public data were reprocessed by TCRdb itself: fastp quality trimming at Q25, MiXCR clonotype calling, in-frame beta chains only. CDR3 protein sequences are deduplicated, and each keeps its most common genes and DNA. TCRdb's processing, not the authors' own work, is the source of the V and J calls. The sample table holds fewer than 60,000 distinct CDR3 sequences, of which about 10% were seen once. The ten largest clones take up approximately 8.5% of the sample.

On the study overall, not on this receptor specifically: VDJdb matching was skewed toward anti-spike CD8 responses and likely underestimated virus-specific expansions by missing private and CD4 specificities.

CDR1 and CDR2, per the germline V gene, are MNHNS and SASEGT. At the junction V is shortened by 2 bases and J by 0 bases, with 11 bases in between. The CDR3 contains 16 residues, cysteine and phenylalanine counted. The kept DNA is CDR3 alone, 48 bases in frame from the first base. Set within a cohort of healthcare workers in London, UK, this nested case-control study involved weekly PCR testing of nasopharyngeal swabs along with blood sampling. Between 23 and 31 March 2020, the week of the UK lockdown, healthcare workers were enrolled and then followed up weekly for as long as 16 weeks. This sequence uses TRBV6-1 and TRBJ1-5; no D segment can be confidently identified. Sequenced: whole blood. The receptor's source is an adult who was a healthcare worker with PCR-confirmed SARS-CoV-2 infection or an uninfected control (not recorded which). The DNA sequence is as follows: TGTGCCAGCAGTGAAAGTTTAGGGCTTAGCAATCAGCCCCAGCATTTT. It translates as CASSESLGLSNQPQHF.